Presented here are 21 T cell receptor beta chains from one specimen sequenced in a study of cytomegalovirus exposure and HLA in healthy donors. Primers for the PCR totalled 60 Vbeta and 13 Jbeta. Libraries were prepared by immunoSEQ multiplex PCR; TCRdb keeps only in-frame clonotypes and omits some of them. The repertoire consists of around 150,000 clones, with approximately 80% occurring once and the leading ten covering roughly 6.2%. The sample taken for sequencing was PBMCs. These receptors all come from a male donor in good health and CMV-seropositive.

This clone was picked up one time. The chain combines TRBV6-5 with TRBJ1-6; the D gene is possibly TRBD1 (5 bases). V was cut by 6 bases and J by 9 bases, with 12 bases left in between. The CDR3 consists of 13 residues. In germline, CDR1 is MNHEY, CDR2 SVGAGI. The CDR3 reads CASSVRGGSPLHF. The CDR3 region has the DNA TGTGCCAGCAGCGTCCGGGGGGGTTCACCCCTCCACTTT.

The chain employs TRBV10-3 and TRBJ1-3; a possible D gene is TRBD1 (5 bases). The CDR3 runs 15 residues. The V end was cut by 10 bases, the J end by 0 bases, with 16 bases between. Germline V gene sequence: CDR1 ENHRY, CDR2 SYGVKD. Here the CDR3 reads CATKTQGISGNTIYF. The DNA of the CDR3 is TGTGCCACCAAAACGCAGGGAATCTCTGGAAACACCATATATTTT.

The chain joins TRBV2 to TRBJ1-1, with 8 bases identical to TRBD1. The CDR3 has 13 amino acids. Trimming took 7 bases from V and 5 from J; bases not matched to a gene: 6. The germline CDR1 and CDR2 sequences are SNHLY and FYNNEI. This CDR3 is CASKKQGGTEAFF. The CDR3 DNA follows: TGTGCCAGCAAAAAACAGGGGGGAACTGAAGCTTTCTTT.

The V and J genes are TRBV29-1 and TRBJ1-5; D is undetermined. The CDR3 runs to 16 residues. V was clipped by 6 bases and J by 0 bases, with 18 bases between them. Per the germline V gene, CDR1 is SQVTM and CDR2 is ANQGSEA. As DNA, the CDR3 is TGCAGCGTCACGGTGGGAGGAAAGCTTAGCAATCAGCCCCAGCATTTT. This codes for CSVTVGGKLSNQPQHF.

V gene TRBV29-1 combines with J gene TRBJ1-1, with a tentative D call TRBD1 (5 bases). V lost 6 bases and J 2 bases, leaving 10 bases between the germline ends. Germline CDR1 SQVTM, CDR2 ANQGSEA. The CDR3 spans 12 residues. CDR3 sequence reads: CSVGTYNTEAFF. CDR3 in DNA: TGCAGCGTCGGGACTTACAACACTGAAGCTTTCTTT.

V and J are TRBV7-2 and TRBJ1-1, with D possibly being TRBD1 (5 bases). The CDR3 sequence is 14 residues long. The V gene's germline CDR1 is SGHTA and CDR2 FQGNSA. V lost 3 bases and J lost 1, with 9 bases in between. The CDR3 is CASSFWGSNTEAFF. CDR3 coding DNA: TGTGCCAGCAGCTTTTGGGGCTCGAACACTGAAGCTTTCTTT.

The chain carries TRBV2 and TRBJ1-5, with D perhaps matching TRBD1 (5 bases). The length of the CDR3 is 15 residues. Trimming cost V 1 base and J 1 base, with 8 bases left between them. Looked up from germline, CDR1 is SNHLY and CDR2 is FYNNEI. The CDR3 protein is CASSEDRGSNQPQHF. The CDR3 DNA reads TGTGCCAGCAGTGAAGATAGGGGAAGCAATCAGCCCCAGCATTTT.

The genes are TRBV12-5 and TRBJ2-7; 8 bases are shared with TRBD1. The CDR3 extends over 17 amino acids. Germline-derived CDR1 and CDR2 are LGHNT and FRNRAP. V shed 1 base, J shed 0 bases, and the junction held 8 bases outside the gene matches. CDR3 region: CASGLATGTGNSYEQYF. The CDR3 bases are TGTGCTAGTGGTTTGGCTACTGGGACAGGAAACTCCTACGAGCAGTACTTC.

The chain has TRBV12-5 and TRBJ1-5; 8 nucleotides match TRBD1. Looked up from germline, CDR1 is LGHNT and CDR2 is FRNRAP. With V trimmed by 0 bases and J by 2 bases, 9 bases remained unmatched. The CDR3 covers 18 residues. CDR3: CASGLVRGQGRGNQPQHF. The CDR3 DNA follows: TGTGCTAGTGGTTTGGTACGAGGACAGGGTCGCGGCAATCAGCCCCAGCATTTT. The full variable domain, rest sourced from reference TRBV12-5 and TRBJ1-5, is DARVTQTPRHKVTEMGQEVTMRCQPILGHNTVFWYRQTMMQGLELLAYFRNRAPLDDSGMPKDRFSAEMPDATLATLKIQPSEPRDSAVYFCASGLVRGQGRGNQPQHFGDGTRLSIL.

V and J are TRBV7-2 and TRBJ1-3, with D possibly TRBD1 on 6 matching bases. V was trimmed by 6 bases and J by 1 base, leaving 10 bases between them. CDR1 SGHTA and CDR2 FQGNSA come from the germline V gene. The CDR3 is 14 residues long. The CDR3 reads CASRADSSGNTIYF. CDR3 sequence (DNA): TGTGCCAGCAGAGCGGACAGTTCTGGAAACACCATATATTTT.

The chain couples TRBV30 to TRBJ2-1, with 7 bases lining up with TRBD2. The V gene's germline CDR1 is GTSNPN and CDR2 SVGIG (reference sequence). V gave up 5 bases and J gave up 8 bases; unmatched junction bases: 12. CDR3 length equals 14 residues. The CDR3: CAWGEGAHSDEQFF. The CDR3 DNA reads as TGTGCCTGGGGGGAGGGAGCGCATTCGGATGAGCAGTTCTTC.

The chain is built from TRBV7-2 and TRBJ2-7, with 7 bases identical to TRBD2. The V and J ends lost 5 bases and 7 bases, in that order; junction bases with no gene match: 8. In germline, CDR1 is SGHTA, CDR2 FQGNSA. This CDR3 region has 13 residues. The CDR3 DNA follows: TGTGCCAGCAGCCCACGGGGGGATCGGGAGCAGTACTTC. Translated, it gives CASSPRGDREQYF.

CDR3 amino acids: CASSGAGRWKGSYEQYF. The DNA for the CDR3 is TGTGCCAGTAGTGGGGCAGGCCGGTGGAAAGGCTCCTACGAGCAGTACTTC. The V and J genes are TRBV19 and TRBJ2-7, with D possibly matching TRBD1 (5 bases). This CDR3 has 17 amino acids. V was shortened by 5 bases and J by 0 bases, with 20 bases between the two germline ends. CDR1 is LNHDA and CDR2 is SQIVND in the germline V gene (reference sequence).

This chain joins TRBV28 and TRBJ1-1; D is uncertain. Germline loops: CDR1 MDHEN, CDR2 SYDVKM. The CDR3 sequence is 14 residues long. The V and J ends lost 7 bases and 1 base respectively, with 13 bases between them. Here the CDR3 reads CASTPGEWNTEAFF. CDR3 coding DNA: TGTGCCAGCACCCCCGGGGAATGGAACACTGAAGCTTTCTTT. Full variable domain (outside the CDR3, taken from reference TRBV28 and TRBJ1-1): DVKVTQSSRYLVKRTGEKVFLECVQDMDHENMFWYRQDPGLGLRLIYFSYDVKMKEKGDIPEGYSVSREKKERFSLILESASTNQTSMYLCASTPGEWNTEAFFGQGTRLTVV.

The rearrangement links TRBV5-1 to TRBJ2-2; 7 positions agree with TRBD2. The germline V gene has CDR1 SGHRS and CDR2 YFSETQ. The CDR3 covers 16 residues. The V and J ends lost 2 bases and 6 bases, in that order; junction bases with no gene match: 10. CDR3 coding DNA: TGCGCCAGCAGCTTTTCGGCGGGAGCCCTCGCCGGGGAGCTGTTTTTT. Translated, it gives CASSFSAGALAGELFF.

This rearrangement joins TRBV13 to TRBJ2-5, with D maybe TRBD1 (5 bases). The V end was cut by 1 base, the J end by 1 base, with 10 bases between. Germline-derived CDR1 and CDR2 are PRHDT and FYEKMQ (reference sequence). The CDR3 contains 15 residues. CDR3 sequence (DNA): TGTGCCAGCAGCTTAGCTCGACAGTTCCAAGAGACCCAGTACTTC. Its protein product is CASSLARQFQETQYF.

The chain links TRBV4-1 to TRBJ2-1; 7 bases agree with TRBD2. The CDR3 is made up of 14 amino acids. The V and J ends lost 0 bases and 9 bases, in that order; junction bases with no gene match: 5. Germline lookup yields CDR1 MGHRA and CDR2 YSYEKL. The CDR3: CASSQDSSGREQFF. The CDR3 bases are TGCGCCAGCAGCCAAGATTCTAGCGGCCGTGAGCAGTTCTTC.

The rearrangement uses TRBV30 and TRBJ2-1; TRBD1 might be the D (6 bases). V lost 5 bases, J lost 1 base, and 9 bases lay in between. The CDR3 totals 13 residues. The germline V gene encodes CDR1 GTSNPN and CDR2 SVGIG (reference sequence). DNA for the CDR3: TGTGCCTGGCACAGGGTTTCCTACAATGAGCAGTTCTTC. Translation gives CAWHRVSYNEQFF.

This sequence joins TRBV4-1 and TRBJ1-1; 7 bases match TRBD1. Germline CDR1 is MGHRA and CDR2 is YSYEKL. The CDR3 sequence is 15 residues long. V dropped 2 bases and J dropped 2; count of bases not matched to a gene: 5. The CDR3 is CASSQQTGANTEAFF. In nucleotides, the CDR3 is TGCGCCAGCAGCCAACAAACAGGGGCCAACACTGAAGCTTTCTTT.

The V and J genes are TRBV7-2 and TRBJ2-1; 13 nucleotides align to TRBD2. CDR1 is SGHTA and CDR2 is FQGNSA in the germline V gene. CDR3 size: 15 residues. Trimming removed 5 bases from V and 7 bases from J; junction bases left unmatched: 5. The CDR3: CASSRTSGSGNEQFF. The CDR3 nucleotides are TGTGCCAGCAGCCGGACTAGCGGGAGTGGTAATGAGCAGTTCTTC.

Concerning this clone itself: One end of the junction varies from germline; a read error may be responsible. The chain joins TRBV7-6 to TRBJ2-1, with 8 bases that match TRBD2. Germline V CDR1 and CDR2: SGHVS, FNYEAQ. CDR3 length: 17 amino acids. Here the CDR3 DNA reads TGTGCCAGCAGCGAGAGGACTAGCAATCCCAGCTACAATGAGCAGCTCTTC. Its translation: CASSERTSNPSYNEQLF.